These 17 T cell receptor beta chains came from one sample sequenced in a study of a mutant IDH1 vaccine in newly diagnosed glioma. The time point here: week 5, during vaccination. Alongside topical imiquimod, each dose of vaccine comprised 300 ug of mutant IDH1 20-mer peptide. These receptors' targets are unknown. Libraries were prepared by immunoSEQ multiplex PCR; TCRdb keeps only in-frame clonotypes and omits some of them. This repertoire shows over 35,000 clones, just over 90% found once; its top ten account for 2.6%. Sequencing used PBMCs, obtained from a glioma patient whose treatment included an IDH1 peptide vaccine. These receptors all stem from a man between 45 and 60 years old with glioma.

This chain connects TRBV7-2 to TRBJ2-1; tentatively, D is TRBD1 (6 bases). This CDR3 region has 12 residues. The germline V and J ends were trimmed by 3 bases and 16 bases, with 16 bases remaining between them. Germline V lookup: CDR1 SGHTA, CDR2 FQGNSA. CDR3: CASSFRQVPDFF. The DNA for the CDR3 is TGTGCCAGCAGCTTCCGACAGGTGCCGGACTTCTTC.

In this sample, this clone turned up once. The V and J genes are TRBV19 and TRBJ2-3, with TRBD2 identical over 9 bases. CDR3 length: 15 residues. V lost 6 bases and J lost 0; bases outside the gene matches: 4. Germline values: CDR1 LNHDA, CDR2 SQIVND (reference sequence). The CDR3 nucleotides are TGTGCCAGTAGACCAACTAGCGGGAGCACAGATACGCAGTATTTT. Protein: CASRPTSGSTDTQYF.

This chain uses TRBV28 with TRBJ1-5, with TRBD1 matching 9 bases. The V segment lost 5 bases and the J segment 15 bases; nucleotides outside the gene matches: 8. Germline V CDR1 and CDR2: MDHEN, SYDVKM. The CDR3 contains 12 residues. The CDR3 coding sequence is TGTGCCAGCAGTCAGAGGGACAGGGTCGTGCATTTT. It specifies CASSQRDRVVHF.

J is TRBJ1-3 and V is TRBV2, with D possibly matching TRBD1 (5 bases). The CDR3 loop spans 16 amino acids. The germline V and J ends were trimmed by 8 bases and 0 bases, with 17 bases remaining between them. Looked up from germline, CDR1 is SNHLY and CDR2 is FYNNEI. The CDR3 protein is CASRGGVGASGNTIYF. The CDR3 nucleotides are TGTGCCAGCCGGGGTGGAGTCGGGGCCTCTGGAAACACCATATATTTT.

The rearrangement joins TRBV7-9 to TRBJ1-2, with D perhaps matching TRBD1 (6 bases). Germline V CDR1 and CDR2: SEHNR, FQNEAQ (reference sequence). Between the trimmed V and J ends, which lost 5 bases and 7 bases, there was a span of 17 bases. The CDR3 covers 14 residues. The CDR3 sequence: CASSKNRVQGGYTF. In DNA, the CDR3 is TGTGCCAGCAGCAAAAACAGGGTTCAAGGTGGCTACACCTTC.

The rearrangement uses TRBV4-1 and TRBJ2-5, with a possible D match to TRBD1 (6 bases). The J call could be wrong; TRBJ2-7 is a better fit for the DNA end. Germline lookup yields CDR1 MGHRA and CDR2 YSYEKL. There are 17 residues in the CDR3. The DNA of the CDR3 is TGCGCCAGCAGCCAATCATCAGTCTTGACAGGCTCCTACGAGCAGTACTTC. The encoded protein is CASSQSSVLTGSYEQYF.

The chain joins TRBV5-6 to TRBJ2-5, with 7 bases lining up with TRBD1. The CDR3 consists of 15 residues. With V trimmed by 0 bases and J by 5 bases, 7 bases remained unmatched. The germline V gene has CDR1 SGHDT and CDR2 YYEEEE. CDR3 residues: CASSLEVTGQETQYF. CDR3 DNA sequence: TGTGCCAGCAGCTTGGAAGTGACAGGGCAGGAGACCCAGTACTTC.

V is TRBV18 and J is TRBJ1-6; D ambiguous. In germline, CDR1 is KGHSH, CDR2 LQKENI. The CDR3 is 13 residues long. The ends were cut back, 5 bases at V and 8 bases at J, with 10 bases in the middle. The CDR3 sequence is CASSNLEDSPLHF. The CDR3 DNA reads TGTGCCAGCTCAAATCTCGAGGATTCACCCCTCCACTTT.

The table lists this clone with a count of one. V and J are TRBV5-1 and TRBJ2-7; unclear D gene. V gave up 5 bases and J gave up 1 base, with 10 bases separating them. CDR3 size: 13 residues. Germline values: CDR1 SGHRS, CDR2 YFSETQ. This CDR3 is CASSWGKSYEQYF. CDR3 in DNA: TGCGCCAGCAGTTGGGGTAAATCCTACGAGCAGTACTTC.

In its sample, this clone was seen a few times. The rearrangement joins TRBV29-1 to TRBJ1-1; 7 bases align to TRBD1. This CDR3 comprises 16 residues. The junction had 16 bases not matched to a gene; V was cut back by 6 bases and J by 3 bases. Germline values: CDR1 SQVTM, CDR2 ANQGSEA. CDR3 in amino acids: CSVLEQTGKRDTEAFF. CDR3 DNA: TGCAGCGTCCTGGAACAGACAGGGAAGCGGGACACTGAAGCTTTCTTT.

The chain is built from TRBV5-5 and TRBJ2-2; 8 bases match TRBD2. This CDR3 is 16 amino acids long. The V gene end was trimmed by 4 bases and the J gene end by 1 base; junction bases not matched to a gene: 6. From germline, CDR1 is SGHKS and CDR2 YYEKEE (reference sequence). The CDR3 bases are TGTGCCAGCAGCCGGGCGGGACTAGTGAACACCGGGGAGCTGTTTTTT. Translating it yields CASSRAGLVNTGELFF.

The chain has TRBV6-1 and TRBJ2-1, with 7 bases that match TRBD2. Germline CDR1 reads MNHNS; CDR2 reads SASEGT. With 6 bases clipped from V and 1 base from J, the junction kept 3 bases outside the gene matches. The CDR3 totals 14 residues. The CDR3 sequence is CASSLAESYNEQFF. For the CDR3, the DNA is TGTGCCAGCAGCCTAGCGGAGTCCTACAATGAGCAGTTCTTC.

The rearrangement uses TRBV14 and TRBJ2-7, with D hard to call. CDR1 and CDR2 (germline): SGHDN, FVKESK. The CDR3 has 11 residues. Trimming stripped 3 bases from V and 7 bases from J, with 7 bases between. The CDR3 DNA reads as TGTGCCAGCAGCCATGGGGTTGAGCAGTACTTC. Translated, it gives CASSHGVEQYF.

This chain links TRBV10-1 with TRBJ2-7, with TRBD2 matching 10 bases. CDR1 is WNHNN, CDR2 SYGVQD, per germline (reference sequence). J was trimmed by 3 bases and V by 0 bases; bases with no gene match: 11. The CDR3 sequence is 18 residues long. This CDR3 is CASSESEGSGRFFYEQYF. In DNA form, the CDR3 reads TGCGCCAGCAGTGAGTCGGAGGGTAGCGGGAGGTTCTTCTACGAGCAGTACTTC.

V and J are TRBV7-3 and TRBJ2-6, with 8 bases that match TRBD1. J was trimmed by 4 bases and V by 6 bases; bases with no gene match: 8. The CDR3 contains 16 residues. Germline CDR1 SGHTA, CDR2 FQGTGA. Written as DNA, the CDR3 is TGTGCCAGCAGGGACCAGGGGGCAAGGGGGGCCAACGTCCTGACTTTC. Protein: CASRDQGARGANVLTF.

V and J are TRBV7-9 and TRBJ1-2, with 7 nucleotides matching TRBD1. CDR3 size: 15 residues. Germline CDR1 reads SEHNR; CDR2 reads FQNEAQ (reference sequence). V shed 0 bases and J 4 bases; nucleotides not matched to a gene: 5. Here the CDR3 reads CASSLARGGTYGYTF. CDR3 bases: TGTGCCAGCAGCTTAGCCCGAGGGGGCACCTATGGCTACACCTTC.

V gene TRBV7-6 combines with J gene TRBJ2-7; D unresolved. Germline CDR1 is SGHVS and CDR2 is FNYEAQ. This CDR3 region has 14 residues. The ends were cut back, 5 bases at V and 0 bases at J, with 11 bases in the middle. The CDR3 region is CASSPWSVSYEQYF. The CDR3 nucleotides are TGTGCCAGCAGCCCCTGGTCGGTCTCCTACGAGCAGTACTTC.